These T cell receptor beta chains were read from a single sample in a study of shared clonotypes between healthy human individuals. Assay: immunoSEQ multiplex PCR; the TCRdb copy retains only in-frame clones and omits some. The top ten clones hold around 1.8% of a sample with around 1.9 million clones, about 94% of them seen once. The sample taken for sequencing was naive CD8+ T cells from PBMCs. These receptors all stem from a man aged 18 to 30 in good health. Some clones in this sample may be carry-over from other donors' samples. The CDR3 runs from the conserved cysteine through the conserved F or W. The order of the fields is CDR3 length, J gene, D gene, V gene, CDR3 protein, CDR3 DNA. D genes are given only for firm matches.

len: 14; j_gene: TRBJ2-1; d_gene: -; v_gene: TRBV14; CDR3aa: CASSQVKRNNEQFF; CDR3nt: TGTGCCAGCAGCCAAGTGAAGCGGAACAATGAGCAGTTCTTC
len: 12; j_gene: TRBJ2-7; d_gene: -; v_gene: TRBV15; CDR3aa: CATSSALGEQYF; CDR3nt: TGTGCCACCAGCAGCGCTCTAGGCGAGCAGTACTTC
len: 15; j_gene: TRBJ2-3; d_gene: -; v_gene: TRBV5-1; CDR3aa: CASSQGRLITDTQYF; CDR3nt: TGCGCCAGCAGCCAGGGACGGCTGATCACAGATACGCAGTATTTT
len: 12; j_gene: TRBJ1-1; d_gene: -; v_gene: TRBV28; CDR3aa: CASSWGDTEAFF; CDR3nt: TGTGCCAGCAGCTGGGGGGATACTGAAGCTTTCTTT
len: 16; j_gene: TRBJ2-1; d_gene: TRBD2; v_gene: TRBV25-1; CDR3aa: CASSESLAGEVNEQFF; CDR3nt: TGTGCCAGCAGTGAATCACTAGCGGGAGAGGTAAATGAGCAGTTCTTC
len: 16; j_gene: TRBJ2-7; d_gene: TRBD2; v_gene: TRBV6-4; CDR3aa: CASTEFESSGSYEQYF; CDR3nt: TGTGCCAGCACCGAGTTCGAATCTAGCGGGAGCTACGAGCAGTACTTC
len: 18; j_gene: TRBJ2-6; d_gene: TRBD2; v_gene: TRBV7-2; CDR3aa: CASSSLRGRASGANVLTF; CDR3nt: TGTGCCAGCAGCTCGCTTCGGGGGAGGGCATCTGGGGCCAACGTCCTGACTTTC
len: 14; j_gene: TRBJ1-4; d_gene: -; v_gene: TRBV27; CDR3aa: CASSPLGAGEKLFF; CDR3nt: TGTGCCAGCAGTCCTCTGGGGGCGGGAGAAAAACTGTTTTTT
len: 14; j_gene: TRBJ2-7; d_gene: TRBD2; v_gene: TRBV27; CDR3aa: CASSWTSGRSEQYF; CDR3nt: TGTGCCAGCAGTTGGACTAGCGGGAGAAGCGAGCAGTACTTC
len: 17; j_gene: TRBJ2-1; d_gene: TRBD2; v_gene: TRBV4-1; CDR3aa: CASSQEPGTSGYNEQFF; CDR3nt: TGCGCCAGCAGCCAGGAGCCCGGGACTAGCGGATACAATGAGCAGTTCTTC
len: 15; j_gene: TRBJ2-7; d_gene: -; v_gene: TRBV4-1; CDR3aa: CASSQGPVISYEQYF; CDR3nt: TGCGCCAGCAGCCAAGGTCCAGTTATCTCCTACGAGCAGTACTTC
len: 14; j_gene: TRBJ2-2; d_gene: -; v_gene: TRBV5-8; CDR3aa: CASSLLQNTGELFF; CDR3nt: TGTGCCAGCAGCTTGCTACAAAACACCGGGGAGCTGTTTTTT
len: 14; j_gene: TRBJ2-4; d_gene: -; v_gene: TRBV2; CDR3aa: CASLDGLAKNIQYF; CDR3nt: TGTGCCAGCTTAGATGGACTAGCCAAAAACATTCAGTACTTC